What follows is one T cell receptor (beta chain) and its context. This CDR3 spans 13 amino acids. Trimming took 0 bases from V and 6 from J; bases not matched to a gene: 4. CDR1 GTSNPN and CDR2 SVGIG come from the germline V gene (reference sequence). The sample is drawn from a study of blood T cell repertoires in COVID-19. Enrolled through a virtual design, the participants were between roughly 18 and 90 years of age and came from about two dozen US areas. Repertoires were generated with immunoSEQ multiplex PCR, while TCRdb's copy carries only in-frame clones and drops some. This sample carries a few hundred thousand clones, about 86% of them seen once, and the ten largest clones take 3.5% to 5%.

The sequence was collected from a man under 40 with acute COVID-19. The chain uses TRBV30 and TRBJ1-2; TRBD1 agrees at 7 bases. The sample consisted of PBMCs or T cells enriched from blood (not recorded which). CDR3 bases: TGTGCCTGGAGTGTCCGGGACAGTGATGGCTACACCTTC. This codes for CAWSVRDSDGYTF.